These 4 T cell receptor beta chains originate from one sample sequenced in a study of OX40 agonist ivuxolimab in advanced cancers. Method: immunoSEQ multiplex PCR; TCRdb's copy keeps in-frame clones and lacks some. This repertoire shows about 19,000 clones, about two thirds found once; its top ten account for approximately 11%. The sequences come from CD4+ or CD8+ T cells sorted from blood, collected in a trial of the OX40 agonist ivuxolimab. Receptor source: an adult with an advanced solid tumor such as melanoma, head and neck, liver or kidney cancer.

The chain joins TRBV7-9 to TRBJ2-3, with 13 positions matching TRBD2. The trim removed 4 bases at V and 6 bases at J, leaving 10 bases unmatched. Germline loops: CDR1 SEHNR, CDR2 FQNEAQ (reference sequence). The CDR3 is made up of 17 amino acids. CDR3 loop: CASSSLLAGGPGDTQYF. The CDR3 DNA follows: TGTGCCAGCAGCTCCCTACTAGCGGGAGGGCCTGGGGATACGCAGTATTTT.

This clone has ten or more counts. The rearrangement uses TRBV27 and TRBJ2-1; 7 bases match TRBD1. The ends lost 6 bases at V and 6 bases at J; junction bases unmatched: 14. Germline values: CDR1 MNHEY, CDR2 SMNVEV (reference sequence). This CDR3 is 16 amino acids long. Here the CDR3 DNA reads TGTGCCAGCAGAACCTATGGGACAGTAGACTTCAATGAGCAGTTCTTC. Translated: CASRTYGTVDFNEQFF.

This chain uses TRBV6-6 with TRBJ2-1; TRBD2 aligns across 7 bases. V lost 5 bases to trimming and J lost 6 bases; unmatched junction nucleotides: 10. Germline lookup yields CDR1 MNHNY and CDR2 SVGAGI (reference sequence). The length of the CDR3 is 15 residues. Here the CDR3 reads CASSQSGVAFNEQFF. The CDR3 bases are TGTGCCAGCAGTCAAAGCGGGGTTGCCTTCAATGAGCAGTTCTTC.

This clone appeared a single time. This chain joins TRBV6-6 and TRBJ2-1; D is possibly TRBD2 (5 bases). This CDR3 region has 14 residues. Germline V lookup: CDR1 MNHNY, CDR2 SVGAGI (reference sequence). Trimming took 0 bases from V and 7 from J, leaving 10 bases between them. The CDR3, as DNA: TGTGCCAGCAGTTACTCGCGGGTATCGAATGAGCAGTTCTTC. As protein: CASSYSRVSNEQFF.